The clone carrying this T cell receptor beta chain was found a few times. The table came from immunoSEQ multiplex PCR; TCRdb's copy has only in-frame clones and leaves some out. The sample includes some 520,000 clones, 87% of them seen just once. Trimming took 2 bases from V and 9 from J; bases not matched to a gene: 10. CDR1 is LGHDT, CDR2 YNNKEL, per germline (reference sequence). There are 15 residues in the CDR3. This record comes from a study of Ad26.COV2.S vaccination and SARS-CoV-2 variants. Treatment noted: 15 to 20 received Ad26.COV2.S at low or high dose, single or two shots; roughly five received placebo; per-sample allocation not given. Specimens were obtained on day 63 following the first vaccine or placebo injection. The individual, an adult aged 18-55 years, was a donor in Boston.

The chain uses TRBV3-1 (or the pseudogene TRBV3-2) and TRBJ1-1, with TRBD1 identical over 9 bases. This receptor was obtained from a person aged 18-65 years who received the Ad26.COV2.S COVID-19 vaccine or a placebo. The specimen comprised peripheral blood, sampled in a trial of Ad26.COV2.S vaccine versus placebo. This CDR3 is CASSQTGTGTSKAFF. CDR3 in DNA: TGTGCCAGCAGCCAAACCGGGACAGGGACGTCAAAAGCTTTCTTT.